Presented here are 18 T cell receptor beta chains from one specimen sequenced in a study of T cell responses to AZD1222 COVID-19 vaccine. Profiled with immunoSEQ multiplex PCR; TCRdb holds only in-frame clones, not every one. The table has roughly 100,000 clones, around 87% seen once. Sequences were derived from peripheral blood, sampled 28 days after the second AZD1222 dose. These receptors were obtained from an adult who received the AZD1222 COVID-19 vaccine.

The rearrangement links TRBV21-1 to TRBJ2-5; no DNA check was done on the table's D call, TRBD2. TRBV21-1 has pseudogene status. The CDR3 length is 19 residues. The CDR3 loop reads CASSKGVAGGPTYQETQYF. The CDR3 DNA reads TGTGCCAGCAGCAAAGGGGTAGCGGGGGGGCCCACCTACCAAGAGACCCAGTACTTC.

The CDR3, as DNA: TGTGCCAGCAGCCACCGGGACAGGGTAACGATCAGCACAGATACGCAGTATTTT. Translated, it gives CASSHRDRVTISTDTQYF. The chain links TRBV5-6 to TRBJ2-3; 9 bases align to TRBD1. V lost 4 bases, J lost 0 bases, and 12 bases stayed unmatched. The germline CDR1 and CDR2 sequences are SGHDT and YYEEEE. The CDR3 is 18 amino acids.

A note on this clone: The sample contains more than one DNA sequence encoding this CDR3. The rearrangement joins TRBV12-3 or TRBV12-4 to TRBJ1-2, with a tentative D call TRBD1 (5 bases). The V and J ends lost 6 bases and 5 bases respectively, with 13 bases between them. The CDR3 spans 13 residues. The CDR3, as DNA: TGTGCCAGCAGCCCAGGTGGGGGTTATGGCTACACCTTC. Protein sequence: CASSPGGGYGYTF.

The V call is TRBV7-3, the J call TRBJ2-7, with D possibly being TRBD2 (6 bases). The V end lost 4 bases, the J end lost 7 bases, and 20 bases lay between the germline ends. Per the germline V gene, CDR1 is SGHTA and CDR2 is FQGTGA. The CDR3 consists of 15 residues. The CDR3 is CASSWTTDGRGEQYF. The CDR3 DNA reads TGTGCCAGCAGCTGGACGACGGACGGGCGGGGAGAGCAGTACTTC.

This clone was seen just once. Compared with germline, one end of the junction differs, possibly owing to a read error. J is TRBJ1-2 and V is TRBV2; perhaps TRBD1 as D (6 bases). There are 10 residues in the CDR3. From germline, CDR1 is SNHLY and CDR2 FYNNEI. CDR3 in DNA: TGTGCCAGCAATGGGGGGACAAATCCCTTC. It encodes CASNGGTNPF. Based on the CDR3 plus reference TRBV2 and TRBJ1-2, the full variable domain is EPEVTQTPSHQVTQMGQEVILRCVPISNHLYFYWYRQILGQKVEFLVSFYNNEISEKSEIFDDQFSVERPDGSNFTLKIRSTKLEDSAMYFCASNGGTNPFGSGTRLTVV.

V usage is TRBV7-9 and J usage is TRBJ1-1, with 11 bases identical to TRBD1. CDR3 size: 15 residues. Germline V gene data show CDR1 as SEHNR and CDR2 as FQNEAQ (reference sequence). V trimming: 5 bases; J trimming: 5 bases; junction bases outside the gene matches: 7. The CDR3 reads CASSPRGQGGTEAFF. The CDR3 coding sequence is TGTGCCAGCAGCCCACGGGGACAGGGGGGAACTGAAGCTTTCTTT.

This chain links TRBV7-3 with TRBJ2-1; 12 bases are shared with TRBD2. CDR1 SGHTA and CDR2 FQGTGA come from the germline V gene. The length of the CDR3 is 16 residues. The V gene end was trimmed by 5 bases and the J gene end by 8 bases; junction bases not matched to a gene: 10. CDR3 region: CASSPQLAGGPDEQFF. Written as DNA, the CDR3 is TGTGCCAGCAGCCCCCAGCTAGCGGGAGGGCCGGATGAGCAGTTCTTC.

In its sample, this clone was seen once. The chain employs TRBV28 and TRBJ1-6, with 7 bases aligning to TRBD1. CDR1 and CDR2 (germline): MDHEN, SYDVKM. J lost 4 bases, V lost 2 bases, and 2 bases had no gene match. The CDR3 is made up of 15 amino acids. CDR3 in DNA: TGTGCCAGCAGTTTAGGGACAGCATATAATTCACCCCTCCACTTT. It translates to CASSLGTAYNSPLHF.

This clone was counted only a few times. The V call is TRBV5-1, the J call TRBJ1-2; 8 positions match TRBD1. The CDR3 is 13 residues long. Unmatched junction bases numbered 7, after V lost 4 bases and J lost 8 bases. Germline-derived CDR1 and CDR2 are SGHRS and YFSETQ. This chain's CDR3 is CASSETGAQGYTF. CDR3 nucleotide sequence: TGCGCCAGCAGCGAGACAGGGGCGCAGGGCTACACCTTC.

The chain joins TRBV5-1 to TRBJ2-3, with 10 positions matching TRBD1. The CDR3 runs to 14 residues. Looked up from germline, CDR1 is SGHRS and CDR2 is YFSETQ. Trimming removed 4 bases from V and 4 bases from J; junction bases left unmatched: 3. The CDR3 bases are TGCGCCAGCAGCATGACAGGGGGCCCAGATACGCAGTATTTT. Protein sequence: CASSMTGGPDTQYF.

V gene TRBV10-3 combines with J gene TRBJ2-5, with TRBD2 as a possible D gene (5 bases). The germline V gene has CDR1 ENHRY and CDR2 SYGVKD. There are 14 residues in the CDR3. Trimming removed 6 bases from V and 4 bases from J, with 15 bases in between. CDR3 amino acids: CAIRAGLSRETQYF. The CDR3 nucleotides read TGTGCCATCAGGGCTGGACTGTCCCGAGAGACCCAGTACTTC.

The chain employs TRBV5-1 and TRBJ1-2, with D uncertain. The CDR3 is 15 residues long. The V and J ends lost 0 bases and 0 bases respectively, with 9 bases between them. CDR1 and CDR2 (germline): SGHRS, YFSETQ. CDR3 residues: CASSLGGEANYGYTF. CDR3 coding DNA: TGCGCCAGCAGCTTGGGAGGAGAAGCTAACTATGGCTACACCTTC.

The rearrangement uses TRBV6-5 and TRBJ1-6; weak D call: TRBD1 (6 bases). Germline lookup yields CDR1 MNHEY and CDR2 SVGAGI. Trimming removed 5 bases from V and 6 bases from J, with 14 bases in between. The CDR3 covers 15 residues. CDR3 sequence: CASSKDGGGNSPLHF. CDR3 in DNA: TGTGCCAGCAGTAAGGACGGAGGGGGTAATTCACCCCTCCACTTT.

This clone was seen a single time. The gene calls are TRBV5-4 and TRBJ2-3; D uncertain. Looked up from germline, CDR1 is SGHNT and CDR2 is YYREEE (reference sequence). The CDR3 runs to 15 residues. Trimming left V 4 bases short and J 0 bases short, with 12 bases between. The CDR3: CASSMGGRSTDTQYF. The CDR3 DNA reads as TGTGCCAGCAGCATGGGCGGCCGAAGCACAGATACGCAGTATTTT.

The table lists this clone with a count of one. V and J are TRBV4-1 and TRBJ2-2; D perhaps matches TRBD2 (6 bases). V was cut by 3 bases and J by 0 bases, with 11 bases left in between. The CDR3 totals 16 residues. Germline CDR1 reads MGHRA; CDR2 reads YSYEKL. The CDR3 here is CASSQFSGTNTGELFF. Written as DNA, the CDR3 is TGCGCCAGCAGCCAGTTTAGCGGTACGAACACCGGGGAGCTGTTTTTT.

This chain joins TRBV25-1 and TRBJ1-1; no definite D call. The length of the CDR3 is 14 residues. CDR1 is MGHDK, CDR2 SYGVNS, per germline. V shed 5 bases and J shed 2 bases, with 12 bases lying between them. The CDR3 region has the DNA TGTGCCAGCAGTCCAAGCATGGGTAACACTGAAGCTTTCTTT. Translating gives CASSPSMGNTEAFF.

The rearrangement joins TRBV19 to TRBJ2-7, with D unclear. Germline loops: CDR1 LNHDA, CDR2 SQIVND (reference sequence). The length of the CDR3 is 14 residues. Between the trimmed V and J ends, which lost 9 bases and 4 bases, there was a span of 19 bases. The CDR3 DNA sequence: TGTGCCAGCAACCCCTCGGCTGCTCTATACGAGCAGTACTTC. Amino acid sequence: CASNPSAALYEQYF.

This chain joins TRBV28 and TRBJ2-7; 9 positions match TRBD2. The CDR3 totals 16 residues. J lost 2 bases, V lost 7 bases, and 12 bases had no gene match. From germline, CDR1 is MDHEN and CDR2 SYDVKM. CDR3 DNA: TGTGCCAGCACCCCAGGCCGGGCTAGCGGGACCTACGAGCAGTACTTC. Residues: CASTPGRASGTYEQYF.